Listed below are T cell receptor beta chains from one sample, sequenced in a study of T-cell reconstitution after alpha-beta-depleted transplantation in children. TCRdb independently ran MiXCR on the PCR reads; one entry per CDR3 protein. This table holds around 480,000 distinct CDR3 sequences, 30% to 35% found once. Specimen: PBMCs from the stem cell graft donor, collected from the stem cell graft. These receptors came from a human donor who donated a stem cell graft to a child with aplastic anemia. Each CDR3 is given with its conserved first and last residue. A D gene is named only where the DNA matches it firmly. Rows may omit the clone size; those that give it use once, few, many or a size class.

TRBD2	TRBV6-5	few	TRBJ2-1	CASSSGLAGVIWENEQFF	TGTGCCAGCAGTTCGGGGCTAGCGGGAGTCATCTGGGAGAATGAGCAGTTCTTC
.	TRBV5-1	.	TRBJ1-2	CASSAADGYTF	TGCGCCAGCAGCGCCGCGGATGGCTACACCTTC
.	TRBV29-1	.	TRBJ2-1	CSVEDRSSYNEQFF	TGCAGCGTTGAAGACAGATCCTCCTACAATGAGCAGTTCTTC
TRBD1	TRBV9	.	TRBJ1-6	CASSAQGQGRSPLHF	TGTGCCAGCAGCGCCCAGGGACAGGGTCGTTCACCCCTCCACTTT
.	TRBV5-1	.	TRBJ2-5	CASSPGNTETQYF	TGCGCCAGCAGCCCAGGGAATACGGAGACCCAGTACTTC
TRBD1	TRBV10-3	.	TRBJ1-1	CAISAGQGNTEAFF	TGTGCCATCAGTGCGGGACAGGGGAACACTGAAGCTTTCTTT
.	TRBV5-5	.	TRBJ2-5	CASSPNAGVIETQYF	TGTGCCAGCAGCCCTAACGCCGGGGTGATTGAGACCCAGTACTTC
.	TRBV4-3	.	TRBJ1-1	CASSQGVRDTEAFF	TGCGCCAGCAGCCAAGGAGTCCGGGACACTGAAGCTTTCTTT
.	TRBV27	few	TRBJ1-1	CASKVSGQNTEAFF	TGTGCCAGCAAGGTTTCGGGACAGAACACTGAAGCTTTCTTT
.	TRBV14	.	TRBJ2-6	CASSQEGRGANVLTF	TGTGCCAGCAGCCAAGAGGGGCGAGGGGCCAACGTCCTGACTTTC
TRBD1	TRBV19	once	TRBJ1-2	CASSIGRGYYGYTF	TGTGCCAGTAGTATCGGCAGGGGGTACTATGGCTACACCTTC
TRBD2	TRBV11-1	.	TRBJ2-1	CASSGGTSGRSGSSYNEQFF	TGTGCCAGCAGCGGCGGGACTAGCGGGAGGTCTGGGAGCTCCTACAATGAGCAGTTCTTC
.	TRBV6-5	.	TRBJ2-3	CASSYAWLTDTQYF	TGTGCCAGCAGTTACGCATGGCTCACAGATACGCAGTATTTT
.	TRBV11-2	.	TRBJ2-5	CASSRGPLETQYF	TGTGCCAGCAGCCGAGGGCCGTTGGAGACCCAGTACTTC
TRBD1	TRBV27	.	TRBJ1-3	CASSLTGGLGNTIYF	TGTGCCAGCAGTTTAACAGGGGGCCTTGGAAACACCATATATTTT
TRBD1	TRBV19	.	TRBJ1-2	CASLQPGQRYGYTF	TGTGCCAGCCTTCAGCCGGGACAGAGATACGGCTACACCTTC
.	TRBV6-2/TRBV6-3	.	TRBJ2-1	CASSYGLNNEQFF	TGTGCCAGCAGTTACGGGCTAAACAATGAGCAGTTCTTC
.	TRBV9	.	TRBJ2-7	CASSSGPWSYEQYF	TGTGCCAGCAGCTCCGGACCGTGGTCATACGAGCAGTACTTC